This entry is about one TCR beta chain. Its antigen is undetermined. The source of the sample is a study of T cells after yellow fever vaccination. Turning to the study itself: Preparation used SMART-Seq v4 Ultra Low Input for the low-cell-number fractions.

Whole-study results and caveats: Weaker, the secondary response had a peak occurring faster, on day 5 versus 15. Subsequent to the booster, the majority of primary-vaccination clones reappeared (under 98% CD4, approximately 85% CD8).

Germline V gene sequence: CDR1 DFQATT, CDR2 SNEGSKA (reference sequence). The V end was cut by 3 bases, the J end by 2 bases, with 14 bases between. The CDR3 runs 14 residues. Template-switching 5'RACE yielded the TCR cDNA; a universal primer site and UMIs were added in the process. In TCRdb, the 5' RACE reads were re-called with MiXCR into one record per CDR3 protein. The profile shows 250,000 to 400,000 distinct CDR3 sequences, roughly 4.3% of them singletons. The chain uses TRBV20-1 and TRBJ2-7, with D tentatively TRBD1 or TRBD2 (5 bases each). The specimen comprised PBMCs, sampled 15 days after the yellow fever booster vaccination. The receptor was derived from a man younger than 30 who received the YFV17D yellow fever vaccine. CDR3 loop: CSASGDRAPYEQYV. CDR3 bases: TGCAGTGCTAGCGGGGACCGAGCACCCTACGAGCAGTACGTC.